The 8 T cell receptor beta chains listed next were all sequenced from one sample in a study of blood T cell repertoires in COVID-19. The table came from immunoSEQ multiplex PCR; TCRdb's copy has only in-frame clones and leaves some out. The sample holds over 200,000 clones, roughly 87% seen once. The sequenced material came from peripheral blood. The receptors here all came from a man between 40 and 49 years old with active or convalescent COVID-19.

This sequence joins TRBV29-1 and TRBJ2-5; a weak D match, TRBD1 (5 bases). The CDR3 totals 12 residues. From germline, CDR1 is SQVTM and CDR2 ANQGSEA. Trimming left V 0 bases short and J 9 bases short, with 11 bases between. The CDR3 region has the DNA TGCAGCGTTGAAGAATTAGGGGAAGCCCAGTACTTC. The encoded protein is CSVEELGEAQYF.

The CDR3 DNA reads TGTGCCAGCAGAACCCAGGGGGCTTCCTACGAGCAGTACTTC. Amino acid sequence: CASRTQGASYEQYF. The rearrangement joins TRBV7-2 to TRBJ2-7; TRBD1 matches at 8 bases. V lost 6 bases and J lost 1; bases outside the gene matches: 5. Germline values: CDR1 SGHTA, CDR2 FQGNSA. The CDR3 runs 14 residues.

CDR3 bases: TGTGCCAGCTCGTCTGCCGCGTCGGCGGGGAGCAATCAGCCCCAGCATTTT. As protein: CASSSAASAGSNQPQHF. The genes are TRBV2 and TRBJ1-5, with D unclear. V lost 8 bases and J lost 1, with 21 bases in between. The CDR3 runs 17 residues. CDR1 and CDR2 (germline): SNHLY, FYNNEI.

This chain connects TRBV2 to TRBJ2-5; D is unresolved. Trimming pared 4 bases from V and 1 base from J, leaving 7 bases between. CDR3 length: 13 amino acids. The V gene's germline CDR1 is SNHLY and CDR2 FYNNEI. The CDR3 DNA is TGTGCCAGCAGTGTCTTTGTCCAAGAGACCCAGTACTTC. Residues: CASSVFVQETQYF.

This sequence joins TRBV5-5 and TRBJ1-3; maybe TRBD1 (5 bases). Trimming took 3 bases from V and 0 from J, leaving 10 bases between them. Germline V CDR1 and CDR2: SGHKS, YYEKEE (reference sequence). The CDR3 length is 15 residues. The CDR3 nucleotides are TGTGCCAGCAGCTCGGACACGGTCTCTGGAAACACCATATATTTT. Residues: CASSSDTVSGNTIYF.

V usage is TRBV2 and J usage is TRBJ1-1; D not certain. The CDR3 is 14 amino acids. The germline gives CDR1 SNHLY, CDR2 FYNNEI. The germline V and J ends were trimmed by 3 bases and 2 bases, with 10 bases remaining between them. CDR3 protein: CASSDIAINTEAFF. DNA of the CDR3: TGTGCCAGCAGTGACATAGCTATAAACACTGAAGCTTTCTTT. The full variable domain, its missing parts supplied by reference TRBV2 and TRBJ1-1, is EPEVTQTPSHQVTQMGQEVILRCVPISNHLYFYWYRQILGQKVEFLVSFYNNEISEKSEIFDDQFSVERPDGSNFTLKIRSTKLEDSAMYFCASSDIAINTEAFFGQGTRLTVV.

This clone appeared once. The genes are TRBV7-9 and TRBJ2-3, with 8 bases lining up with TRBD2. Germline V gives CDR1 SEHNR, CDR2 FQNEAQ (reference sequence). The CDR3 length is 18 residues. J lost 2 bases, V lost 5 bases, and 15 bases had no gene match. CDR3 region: CASSGTGLAGGITDTQYF. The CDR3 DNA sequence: TGTGCCAGCAGCGGCACCGGGCTTGCGGGAGGAATCACAGATACGCAGTATTTT.

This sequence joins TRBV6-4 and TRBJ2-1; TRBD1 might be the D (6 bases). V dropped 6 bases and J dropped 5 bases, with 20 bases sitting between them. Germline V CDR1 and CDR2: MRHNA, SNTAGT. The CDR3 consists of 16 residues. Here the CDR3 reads CASSRLYRATDNEQFF. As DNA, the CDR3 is TGTGCCAGCAGCCGCCTTTACAGGGCAACCGACAATGAGCAGTTCTTC.